One sample yielded the 3 T cell receptor beta chains listed below, sequenced in a study of shared clonotypes between healthy human individuals (dated by TCRdb to 2020 to 2021). Library method: the immunoSEQ multiplex PCR assay. TCRdb's version of the immuneACCESS table is confined to in-frame rearrangements and falls short of the full clone set. An unresolved V gene accounts for under half of the shortfall where checked; the remainder is of unknown origin. The sample data list over a million clones, and 78% of these were observed just once. The top ten constitute around 0.47% of the sample. Sequencing used memory CD4+ T cells from PBMCs. Sample cell subset or site, as interpreted from the label and publication: CD45RA-negative fraction. These TCRs come from a man aged 18 to 29 in good health. Some clones in this sample may be carry-over from other donors' samples.

The J gene is TRBJ1-4, the V gene TRBV7-2; D is perhaps TRBD1 (6 bases). Germline V CDR1 and CDR2: SGHTA, FQGNSA. The CDR3 extends over 15 amino acids. Trimming stripped 5 bases from V and 2 bases from J, with 12 bases between. CDR3 region: CASSTTGSTNEKLFF. The CDR3 DNA reads TGTGCCAGCAGCACCACAGGGAGCACTAATGAAAAACTGTTTTTT.

DNA of the CDR3: TGTGCCAGCAGCGTAGCGATAGGACAGGGTGGGGCCACTGAAGCTTTCTTT. Translated, it gives CASSVAIGQGGATEAFF. The chain carries TRBV9 and TRBJ1-1; TRBD1 matches at 8 bases. After removal of 0 bases from V and 4 bases from J, the junction contained 11 bases not matched to a gene. CDR3 size: 17 residues. CDR1 and CDR2 from the germline V gene are SGDLS and YYNGEE.

V usage is TRBV6-5 and J usage is TRBJ1-2; 10 positions agree with TRBD1. V shed 8 bases, J shed 8 bases, and the junction held 11 bases outside the gene matches. This CDR3 region has 14 residues. CDR1 and CDR2 from the germline V gene are MNHEY and SVGAGI. CDR3 sequence (DNA): TGTGCCAGCCGTAAGCCCGGGACAGGGGCCGGCTACACCTTC. It yields the protein CASRKPGTGAGYTF.